These 18 T cell receptor beta chains were all obtained from the same sample, sequenced in a study of control samples from healthy donors and cancer patients. The data were produced by immunoSEQ multiplex PCR, yet TCRdb's version contains in-frame clones alone and is incomplete. The repertoire consists of around 110,000 clones, with more than 75% occurring once and the leading ten covering around 2.5%. Sequenced input: blood. These receptor sequences come from a woman aged 70-85 years in good health.

This chain uses TRBV28 with TRBJ1-2; D remains ambiguous. The germline V and J ends were trimmed by 6 bases and 4 bases, with 9 bases remaining between them. CDR3 length: 12 residues. Looked up from germline, CDR1 is MDHEN and CDR2 is SYDVKM. CDR3 sequence reads: CASSEAVYGYTF. The CDR3 DNA sequence: TGTGCCAGCAGCGAGGCAGTCTATGGCTACACCTTC.

This rearrangement joins TRBV3-1 (or the pseudogene TRBV3-2) to TRBJ2-7; a possible D gene is TRBD1 (6 bases). Trimming removed 3 bases from V and 5 bases from J, with 8 bases in between. The germline CDR1 and CDR2 sequences are LGHDT and YNNKEL (reference sequence). The CDR3 loop spans 12 amino acids. Here the CDR3 DNA reads TGTGCCAGCAGCCAGGCAGGGGACGAGCAGTACTTC. Encoded protein: CASSQAGDEQYF.

The chain uses TRBV11-2 and TRBJ1-5, with TRBD1 as a possible D gene (5 bases). V was shortened by 0 bases and J by 11 bases, with 17 bases between the two germline ends. The CDR3 sequence is 15 residues long. Germline lookup yields CDR1 SGHAT and CDR2 FQNNGV. CDR3: CASSLDTGTSSAQHF. As DNA, the CDR3 is TGTGCCAGCAGCTTAGATACCGGGACGAGCTCTGCCCAGCATTTT.

V is TRBV15 and J is TRBJ1-5; a possible D gene is TRBD1 (5 bases). V lost 5 bases and J 0 bases, leaving 11 bases between the germline ends. Germline CDR1 and CDR2: LNHNV and YYDKDF (reference sequence). The CDR3 sequence is 15 residues long. The CDR3 DNA reads as TGTGCCACCAGCCCCCAGGGAACTAGCAATCAGCCCCAGCATTTT. This gives the protein CATSPQGTSNQPQHF.

The chain links TRBV18 to TRBJ2-1, with a possible D match to TRBD2 (6 bases). The germline CDR1 and CDR2 sequences are KGHSH and LQKENI. There are 14 residues in the CDR3. Trimming removed 10 bases from V and 4 bases from J, with 17 bases in between. CDR3 nucleotide sequence: TGTGCCACCCAAGTAGCGGACGCATACAATGAGCAGTTCTTC. It encodes CATQVADAYNEQFF.

The rearrangement links TRBV7-3 to TRBJ2-2; no firm D call. The germline V and J ends were trimmed by 5 bases and 0 bases, with 4 bases remaining between them. Per the germline V gene, CDR1 is SGHTA and CDR2 is FQGTGA. The CDR3 is 13 amino acids. For the CDR3, the DNA is TGTGCCAGCAGCCCTTCGAACACCGGGGAGCTGTTTTTT. Its protein is CASSPSNTGELFF. Combining the CDR3 with reference TRBV7-3 and TRBJ2-2 gives the whole variable domain GAGVSQTPSNKVTEKGKYVELRCDPISGHTALYWYRQSLGQGPEFLIYFQGTGAADDSGLPNDRFFAVRPEGSVSTLKIQRTERGDSAVYLCASSPSNTGELFFGEGSRLTVL.

V usage is TRBV11-2 and J usage is TRBJ2-1, with TRBD2 matching over 8 bases. Per germline, CDR1 SGHAT and CDR2 FQNNGV. J gave up 3 bases and V 5 bases, and 9 bases lay outside the gene matches. The CDR3 runs to 16 residues. CDR3 sequence (DNA): TGTGCCAGCAGCGAGACCGGCGGGGGGATCTACAATGAGCAGTTCTTC. Amino acid sequence: CASSETGGGIYNEQFF. Full variable domain (missing parts from reference TRBV11-2 and TRBJ2-1): EAGVAQSPRYKIIEKRQSVAFWCNPISGHATLYWYQQILGQGPKLLIQFQNNGVVDDSQLPKDRFSAERLKGVDSTLKIQPAKLEDSAVYLCASSETGGGIYNEQFFGPGTRLTVL.

This chain joins TRBV19 and TRBJ1-5, with no clear D. Germline-derived CDR1 and CDR2 are LNHDA and SQIVND (reference sequence). The CDR3 covers 15 residues. The V gene lost 0 bases and the J gene lost 9 bases, with 15 bases spanning the gap. In DNA form, the CDR3 reads TGTGCCAGTAGTATAGATCAGGTAATTTCCGCGCCCCAGCATTTT. Translation: CASSIDQVISAPQHF.

The chain couples TRBV6-5 to TRBJ2-1; 9 positions agree with TRBD1. The CDR3 length is 15 residues. CDR1 MNHEY and CDR2 SVGAGI come from the germline V gene. J was trimmed by 3 bases and V by 6 bases; bases with no gene match: 6. CDR3 DNA: TGTGCCAGCAGCGCCACAGGGGGCCTCTACAATGAGCAGTTCTTC. It codes for CASSATGGLYNEQFF.

The chain has TRBV7-3 and TRBJ1-1; possibly TRBD1 for D (5 bases). CDR1 SGHTA and CDR2 FQGTGA come from the germline V gene. Trimming took off 0 bases at V and 1 base at J, with 12 bases between the two ends. This CDR3 region has 16 residues. CDR3 loop: CASSLTGRGTNTEAFF. CDR3 sequence (DNA): TGTGCCAGCAGCTTAACGGGGCGGGGCACGAACACTGAAGCTTTCTTT.

The V gene is TRBV9, the J gene TRBJ1-4, with unresolved D. V was shortened by 4 bases and J by 8 bases, with 15 bases between the two germline ends. The CDR3 runs 14 residues. From germline, CDR1 is SGDLS and CDR2 YYNGEE. This CDR3 is CASSPTWAREKLFF. The CDR3 DNA sequence: TGTGCCAGCAGCCCTACGTGGGCCAGGGAAAAACTGTTTTTT.

This chain uses TRBV5-6 with TRBJ1-6; D perhaps matches TRBD1 (5 bases). The CDR3 contains 14 residues. The germline gives CDR1 SGHDT, CDR2 YYEEEE. V was shortened by 4 bases and J by 14 bases, with 19 bases between the two germline ends. For the CDR3, the DNA is TGTGCCAGCAGCGCGGGACGGTCTTTTGGAGCCCTCCACTTT. Translated, it gives CASSAGRSFGALHF.

The chain employs TRBV3-1 (or the pseudogene TRBV3-2) and TRBJ2-3; D is uncertain. Germline CDR1 is LGHDT and CDR2 is YNNKEL (reference sequence). Trimming pared 0 bases from V and 3 bases from J, leaving 7 bases between. The CDR3 runs to 14 residues. Here the CDR3 reads CASSQEALTDTQYF. The CDR3 DNA reads as TGTGCCAGCAGCCAAGAAGCGTTGACAGATACGCAGTATTTT.

This clone was detected only a few times. The genes are TRBV7-9 and TRBJ2-7, with D possibly TRBD2 on 5 matching bases. The CDR3 consists of 14 residues. Germline CDR1 is SEHNR and CDR2 is FQNEAQ (reference sequence). V lost 3 bases and J 2 bases, leaving 11 bases between the germline ends. CDR3: CASSFDGGPYEQYF. DNA for the CDR3: TGTGCCAGCAGCTTCGACGGCGGGCCCTACGAGCAGTACTTC.

This chain joins TRBV6-5 and TRBJ1-1; D is possibly TRBD1 (6 bases). Deletions cut 11 bases from V and 6 bases from J, with 22 bases between. In germline, CDR1 is MNHEY, CDR2 SVGAGI. This CDR3 is 14 amino acids long. The CDR3 sequence is CAVQGSYQMAEAFF. The DNA for the CDR3 is TGTGCCGTCCAGGGGTCCTACCAAATGGCTGAAGCTTTCTTT.

This chain joins TRBV10-3 and TRBJ2-2; the match to TRBD2 covers 7 bases. Germline-derived CDR1 and CDR2 are ENHRY and SYGVKD. The CDR3 runs 14 residues. The ends lost 10 bases at V and 1 base at J; junction bases unmatched: 6. CDR3 DNA sequence: TGTGCCAGTGCCTCGGGGGGGAACACCGGGGAGCTGTTTTTT. Translating gives CASASGGNTGELFF.

The chain joins TRBV18 to TRBJ2-1; possible D gene TRBD1, 6 bases. This CDR3 spans 15 amino acids. With 2 bases removed from V and 7 bases from J, the gap between germline ends came to 15 bases. Germline V gives CDR1 KGHSH, CDR2 LQKENI. This CDR3 reads CASSPLGATTNEQFF. The CDR3 nucleotides read TGTGCCAGCTCACCATTGGGGGCTACCACTAATGAGCAGTTCTTC.

This sequence joins TRBV4-1 and TRBJ2-3; tentative D call: TRBD1 (6 bases). With 0 bases removed from V and 4 bases from J, the gap between germline ends came to 11 bases. This CDR3 is built from 15 residues. The germline V gene has CDR1 MGHRA and CDR2 YSYEKL. The CDR3 spells CASSQDGQGSDTQYF. DNA for the CDR3: TGCGCCAGCAGCCAAGATGGGCAGGGGTCAGATACGCAGTATTTT.